This T cell receptor (beta chain) was profiled in a study of blood T cells in healthy people across ages. A remark on this clonotype: Its antigen is not identified.

The use of a sample-barcoded 5' primer and a J-beta primer mix characterized a second PCR of roughly 7 to 11 cycles. MiXCR was run by TCRdb on the 5' RACE reads, yielding one entry per CDR3 protein. The sample carries 1.5 million to 2 million distinct CDR3 sequences, 30% to 40% recorded once. Whole-study results and caveats: The diversity estimates, figures obtained from one million T cells, were considered underestimates.

The sample was blood. This TCR derives from a human donor in good health.

Here the CDR3 reads CASRTSGYEQYF. The CDR3 region has the DNA TGTGCCAGTAGGACTAGCGGCTACGAGCAGTACTTC. The rearrangement joins TRBV2 to TRBJ2-7, with 10 bases fitting TRBD2. The CDR3 length is 12 residues. The V segment lost 9 bases and the J segment 3 bases; nucleotides outside the gene matches: 2. Germline lookup yields CDR1 SNHLY and CDR2 FYNNEI.